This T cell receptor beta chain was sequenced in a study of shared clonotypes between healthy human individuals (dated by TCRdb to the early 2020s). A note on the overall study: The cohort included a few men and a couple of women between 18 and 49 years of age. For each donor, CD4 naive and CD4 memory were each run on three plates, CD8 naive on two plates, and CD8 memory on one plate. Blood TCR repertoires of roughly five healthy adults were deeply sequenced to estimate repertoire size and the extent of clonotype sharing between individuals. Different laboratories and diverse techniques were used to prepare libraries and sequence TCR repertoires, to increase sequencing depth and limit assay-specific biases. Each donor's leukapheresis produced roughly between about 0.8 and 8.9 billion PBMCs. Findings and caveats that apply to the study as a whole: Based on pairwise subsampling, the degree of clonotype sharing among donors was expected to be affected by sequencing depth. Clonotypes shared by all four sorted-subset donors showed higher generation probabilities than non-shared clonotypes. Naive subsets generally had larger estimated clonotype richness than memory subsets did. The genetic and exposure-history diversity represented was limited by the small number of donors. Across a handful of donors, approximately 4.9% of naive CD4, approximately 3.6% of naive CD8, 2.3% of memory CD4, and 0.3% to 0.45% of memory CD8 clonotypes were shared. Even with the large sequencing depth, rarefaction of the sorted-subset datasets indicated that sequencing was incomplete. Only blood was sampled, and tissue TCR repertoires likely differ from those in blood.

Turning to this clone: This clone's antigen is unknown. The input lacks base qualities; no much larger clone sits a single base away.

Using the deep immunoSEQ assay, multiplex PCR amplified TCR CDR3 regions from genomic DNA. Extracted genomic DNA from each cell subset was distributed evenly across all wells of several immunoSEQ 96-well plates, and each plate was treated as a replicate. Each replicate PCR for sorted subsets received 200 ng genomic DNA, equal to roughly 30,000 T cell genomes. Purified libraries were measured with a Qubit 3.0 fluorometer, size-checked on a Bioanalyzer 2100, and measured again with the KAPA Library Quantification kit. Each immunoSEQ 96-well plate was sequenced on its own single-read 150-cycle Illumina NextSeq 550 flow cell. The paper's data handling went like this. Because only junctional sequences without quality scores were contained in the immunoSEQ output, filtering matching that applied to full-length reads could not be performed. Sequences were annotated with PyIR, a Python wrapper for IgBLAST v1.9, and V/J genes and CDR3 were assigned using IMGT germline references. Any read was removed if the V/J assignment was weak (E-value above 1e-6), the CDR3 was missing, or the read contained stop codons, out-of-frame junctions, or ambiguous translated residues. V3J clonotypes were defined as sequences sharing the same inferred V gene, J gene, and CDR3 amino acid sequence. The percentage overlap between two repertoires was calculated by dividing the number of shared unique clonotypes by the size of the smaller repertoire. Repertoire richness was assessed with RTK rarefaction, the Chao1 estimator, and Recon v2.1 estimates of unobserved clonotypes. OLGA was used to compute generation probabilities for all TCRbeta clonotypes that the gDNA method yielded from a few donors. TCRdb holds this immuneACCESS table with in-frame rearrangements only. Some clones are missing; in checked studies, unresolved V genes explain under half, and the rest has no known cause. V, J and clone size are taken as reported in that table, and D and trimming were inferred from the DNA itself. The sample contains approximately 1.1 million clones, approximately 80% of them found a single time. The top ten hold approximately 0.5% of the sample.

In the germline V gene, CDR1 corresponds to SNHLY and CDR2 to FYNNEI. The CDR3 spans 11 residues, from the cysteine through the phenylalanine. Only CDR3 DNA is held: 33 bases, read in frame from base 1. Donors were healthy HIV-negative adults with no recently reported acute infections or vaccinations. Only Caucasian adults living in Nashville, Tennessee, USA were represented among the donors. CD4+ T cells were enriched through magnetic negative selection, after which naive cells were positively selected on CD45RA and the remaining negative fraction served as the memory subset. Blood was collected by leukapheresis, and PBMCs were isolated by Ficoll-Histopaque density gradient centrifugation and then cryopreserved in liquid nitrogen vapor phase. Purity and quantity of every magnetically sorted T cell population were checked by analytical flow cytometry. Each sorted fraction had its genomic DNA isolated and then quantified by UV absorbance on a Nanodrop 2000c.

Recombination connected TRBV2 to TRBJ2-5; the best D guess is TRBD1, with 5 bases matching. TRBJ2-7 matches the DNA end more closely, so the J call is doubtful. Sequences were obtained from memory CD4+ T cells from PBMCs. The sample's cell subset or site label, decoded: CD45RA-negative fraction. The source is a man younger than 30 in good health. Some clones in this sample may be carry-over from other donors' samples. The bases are TGTGCCAGCACACAGGTCTACGAGCAGTACTTC. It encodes CASTQVYEQYF.